These T cell receptor beta chains were read from a single sample in a study of T cells after yellow fever vaccination. TCRdb ran MiXCR on the 5' RACE reads and lists one entry per CDR3 protein. Of more than 65,000 distinct CDR3 sequences in the sample, 13% were seen once. The source material was CD8+ T cells not binding an NS4B(214-222) dextramer, sorted from PBMCs, sampled more than 20 days after the first yellow fever vaccination. These receptors originate from a man between 18 and 29 years old who received the YFV17D yellow fever vaccine. Each CDR3 is given with its conserved first and last residue.

TRBV4-1 CASSHRPPGEDTEAFF
TRBV13 CASSLRQFQETQYF
TRBV29-1 CSVEGDPGGPGELFF
TRBV4-2 CASSRAEPRQGNNEQFF
TRBV4-1 CASSQDRTGEGYTF
TRBV7-2 CASSSPGLGTEAFF
TRBV7-9 CASSSNSYEQYF
TRBV12-3/TRBV12-4 CASSKDRGETQYF
TRBV20-1 CSAKTPIAGGPKETQYF
TRBV12-3/TRBV12-4 CASGAATQINEKLFF
TRBV7-3 CASSLSGGRETQYF
TRBV20-1 CSARDNRVSNQPQHF
TRBV15 CATSREPSPADTQYF
TRBV4-1 CASSQAGRLASNEQFF
TRBV6-5 CASSYRQGHSGNTIYF
TRBV12-3/TRBV12-4 CASSLGQYTMNTEAFF
TRBV7-9 CASSWEDTNSPLHF
TRBV12-3/TRBV12-4 CASSTGEGTEAFF
TRBV27 CASSLSRGSYNEQFF
TRBV20-1 CSAVRVTNTEAFF
TRBV25-1 CASSVLNTEAFF
TRBV7-9 CASSLVGLGEKLFF
TRBV29-1 CSVHAGDFPQYF
TRBV12-3/TRBV12-4 CASTPGSYEQYF